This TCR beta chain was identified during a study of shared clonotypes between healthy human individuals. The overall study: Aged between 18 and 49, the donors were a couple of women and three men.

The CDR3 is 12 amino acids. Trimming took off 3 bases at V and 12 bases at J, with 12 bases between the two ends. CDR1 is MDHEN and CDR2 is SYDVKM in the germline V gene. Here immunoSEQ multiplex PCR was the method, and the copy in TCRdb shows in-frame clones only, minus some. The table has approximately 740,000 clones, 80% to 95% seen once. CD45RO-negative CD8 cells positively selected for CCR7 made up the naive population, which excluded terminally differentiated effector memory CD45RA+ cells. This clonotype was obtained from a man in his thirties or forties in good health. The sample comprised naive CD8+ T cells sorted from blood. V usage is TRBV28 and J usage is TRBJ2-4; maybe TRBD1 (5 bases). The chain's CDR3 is CASSFYGADQYF. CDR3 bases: TGTGCCAGCAGTTTTTATGGGGCTGATCAGTACTTC. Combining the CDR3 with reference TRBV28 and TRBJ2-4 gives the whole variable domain DVKVTQSSRYLVKRTGEKVFLECVQDMDHENMFWYRQDPGLGLRLIYFSYDVKMKEKGDIPEGYSVSREKKERFSLILESASTNQTSMYLCASSFYGADQYFGAGTRLSVL.